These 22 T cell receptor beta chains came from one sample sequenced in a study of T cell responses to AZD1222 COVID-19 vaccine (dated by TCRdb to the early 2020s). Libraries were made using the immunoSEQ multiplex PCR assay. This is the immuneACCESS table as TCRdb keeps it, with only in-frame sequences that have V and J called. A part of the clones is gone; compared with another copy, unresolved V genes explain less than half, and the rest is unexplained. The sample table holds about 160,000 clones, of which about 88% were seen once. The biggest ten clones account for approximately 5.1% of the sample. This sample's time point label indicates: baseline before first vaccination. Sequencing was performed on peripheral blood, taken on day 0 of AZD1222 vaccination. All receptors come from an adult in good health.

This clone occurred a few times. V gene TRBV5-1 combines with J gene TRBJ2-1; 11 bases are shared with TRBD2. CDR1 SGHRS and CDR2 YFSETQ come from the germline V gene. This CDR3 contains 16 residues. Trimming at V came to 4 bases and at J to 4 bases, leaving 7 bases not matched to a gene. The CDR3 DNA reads TGCGCCAGCAGCATCTCCGGGACTAGCGGTTACAATGAGCAGTTCTTC. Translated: CASSISGTSGYNEQFF.

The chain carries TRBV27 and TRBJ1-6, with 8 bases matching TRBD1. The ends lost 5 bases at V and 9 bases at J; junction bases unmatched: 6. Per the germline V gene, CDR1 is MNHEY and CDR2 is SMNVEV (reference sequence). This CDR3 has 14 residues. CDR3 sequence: CASSLRQGSSPLHF. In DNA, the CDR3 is TGTGCCAGCAGTCTTCGACAGGGGAGTTCACCCCTCCACTTT.

The CDR3 DNA sequence: TGCGCCAGCAGCTTGTCCGGACAGGCATGGACTGAAGCTTTCTTT. It yields the protein CASSLSGQAWTEAFF. V gene TRBV5-1 combines with J gene TRBJ1-1; TRBD1 aligns across 7 bases. This CDR3 is 15 amino acids long. V was pared by 1 base and J by 5 bases, with 8 bases of the junction left unmatched. The germline CDR1 and CDR2 sequences are SGHRS and YFSETQ.

CDR3 loop: CASSTGFGTGELFF. The CDR3 coding sequence is TGTGCCAGCAGCACAGGGTTTGGCACCGGGGAGCTGTTTTTT. The chain recombines TRBV7-9 with TRBJ2-2; a weak D match, TRBD1 (6 bases). The CDR3 loop spans 14 amino acids. Germline-derived CDR1 and CDR2 are SEHNR and FQNEAQ (reference sequence). V lost 5 bases, J lost 4 bases, and 11 bases lay in between. Complete variable domain (other parts from reference TRBV7-9 and TRBJ2-2): DTGVSQNPRHKITKRGQNVTFRCDPISEHNRLYWYRQTLGQGPEFLTYFQNEAQLEKSRLLSDRFSAERPKGSFSTLEIQRTEQGDSAMYLCASSTGFGTGELFFGEGSRLTVL.

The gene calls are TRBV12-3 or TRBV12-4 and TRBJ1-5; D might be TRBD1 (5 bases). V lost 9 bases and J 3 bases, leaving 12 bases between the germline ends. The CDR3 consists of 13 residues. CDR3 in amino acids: CASRLGDNQPQHF. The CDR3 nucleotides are TGTGCCAGTAGGTTAGGGGACAATCAGCCCCAGCATTTT.

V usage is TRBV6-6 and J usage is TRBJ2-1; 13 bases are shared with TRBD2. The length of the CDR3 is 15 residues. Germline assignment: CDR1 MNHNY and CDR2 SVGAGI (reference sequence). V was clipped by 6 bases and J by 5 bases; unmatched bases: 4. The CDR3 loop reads CASRIGTSGNNEQFF. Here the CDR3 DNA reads TGTGCCAGCAGGATCGGGACTAGCGGGAACAATGAGCAGTTCTTC.

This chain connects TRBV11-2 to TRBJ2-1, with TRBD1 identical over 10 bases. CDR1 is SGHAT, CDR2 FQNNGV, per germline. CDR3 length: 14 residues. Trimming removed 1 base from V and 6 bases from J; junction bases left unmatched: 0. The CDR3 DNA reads TGTGCCAGCAGCTTAGGGACAGGGGGCAATGAGCAGTTCTTC. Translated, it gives CASSLGTGGNEQFF.

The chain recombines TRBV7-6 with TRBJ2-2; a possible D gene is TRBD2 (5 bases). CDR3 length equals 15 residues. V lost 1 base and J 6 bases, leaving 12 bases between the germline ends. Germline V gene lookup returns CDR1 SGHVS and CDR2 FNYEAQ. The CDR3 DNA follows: TGTGCCAGCAGCTTAGGAAGTATGAGGGCCGGGGAGCTGTTTTTT. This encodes CASSLGSMRAGELFF.

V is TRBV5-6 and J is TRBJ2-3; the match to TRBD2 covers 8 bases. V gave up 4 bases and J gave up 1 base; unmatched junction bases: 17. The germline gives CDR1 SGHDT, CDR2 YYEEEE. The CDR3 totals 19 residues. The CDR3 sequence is CASSDTLRASGHGTDTQYF. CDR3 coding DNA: TGTGCCAGCAGCGACACGCTCCGAGCTAGCGGGCATGGCACAGATACGCAGTATTTT.

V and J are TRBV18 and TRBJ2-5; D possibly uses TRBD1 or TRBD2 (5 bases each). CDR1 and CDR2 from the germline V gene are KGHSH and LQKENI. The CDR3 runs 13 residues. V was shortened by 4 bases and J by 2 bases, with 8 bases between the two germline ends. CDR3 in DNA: TGTGCCAGCTCACGGGACCGTCAAGAGACCCAGTACTTC. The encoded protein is CASSRDRQETQYF.

This CDR3 reads CASSRASGGTDTQYF. The CDR3 DNA sequence: TGTGCCAGCAGCCGGGCTAGCGGGGGCACAGATACGCAGTATTTT. The gene calls are TRBV4-2 and TRBJ2-3; TRBD2 matches at 9 bases. Trimming cost V 4 bases and J 1 base; bases outside gene matches: 3. CDR3 length: 15 residues. The germline gives CDR1 LGHNA, CDR2 YNFKEQ.

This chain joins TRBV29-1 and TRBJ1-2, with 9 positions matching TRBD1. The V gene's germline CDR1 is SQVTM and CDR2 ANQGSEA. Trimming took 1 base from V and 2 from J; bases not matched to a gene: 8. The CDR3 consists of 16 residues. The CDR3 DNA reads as TGCAGCGTTGAAGCTGGAGACAGGGGGGGAAACTATGGCTACACCTTC. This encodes CSVEAGDRGGNYGYTF.

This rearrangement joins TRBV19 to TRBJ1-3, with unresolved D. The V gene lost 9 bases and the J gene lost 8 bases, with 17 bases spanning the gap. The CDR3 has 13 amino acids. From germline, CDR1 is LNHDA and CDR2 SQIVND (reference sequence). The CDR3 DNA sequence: TGTGCCAGCAAGAACCCGGACGGGGACACCATATATTTT. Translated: CASKNPDGDTIYF.

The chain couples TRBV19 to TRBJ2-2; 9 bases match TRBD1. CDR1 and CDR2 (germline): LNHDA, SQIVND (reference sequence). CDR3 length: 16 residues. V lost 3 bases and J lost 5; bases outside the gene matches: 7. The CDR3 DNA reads TGTGCCAGTAGTATCCTCGGACAGGGGAAAACCGGGGAGCTGTTTTTT. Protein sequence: CASSILGQGKTGELFF.

The CDR3 loop reads CASRPTGYTEAFF. The DNA for the CDR3 is TGTGCCAGCAGACCGACAGGGTACACTGAAGCTTTCTTT. V usage is TRBV27 and J usage is TRBJ1-1; TRBD1 matches 7 bases. This CDR3 has 13 amino acids. The V gene end was trimmed by 6 bases and the J gene end by 3 bases; junction bases not matched to a gene: 4. Germline V gene data show CDR1 as MNHEY and CDR2 as SMNVEV (reference sequence).

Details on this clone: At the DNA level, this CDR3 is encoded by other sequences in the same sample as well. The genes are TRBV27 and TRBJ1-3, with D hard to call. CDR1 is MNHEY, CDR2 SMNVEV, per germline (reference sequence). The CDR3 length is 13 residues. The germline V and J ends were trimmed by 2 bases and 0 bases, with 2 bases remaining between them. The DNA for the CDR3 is TGTGCCAGCAGTTTAAGCTCTGGAAACACCATATATTTT. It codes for CASSLSSGNTIYF.

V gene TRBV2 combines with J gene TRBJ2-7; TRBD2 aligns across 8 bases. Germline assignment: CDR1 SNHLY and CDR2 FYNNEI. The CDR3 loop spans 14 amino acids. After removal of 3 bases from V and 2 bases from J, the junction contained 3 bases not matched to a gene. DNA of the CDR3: TGTGCCAGCAGTGAGCGGGGGGCCCCCTACGAGCAGTACTTC. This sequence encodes CASSERGAPYEQYF.

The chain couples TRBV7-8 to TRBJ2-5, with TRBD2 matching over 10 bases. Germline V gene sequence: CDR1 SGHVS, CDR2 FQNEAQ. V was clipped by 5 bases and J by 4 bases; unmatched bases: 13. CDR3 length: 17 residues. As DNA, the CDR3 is TGTGCCAGCAGCCCTTACCGAGCGGGAGGGCCCCGAGAGACCCAGTACTTC. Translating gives CASSPYRAGGPRETQYF. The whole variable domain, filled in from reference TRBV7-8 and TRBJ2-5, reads GAGVSQSPRYKVAKRGQDVALRCDPISGHVSLFWYQQALGQGPEFLTYFQNEAQLDKSGLPSDRFFAERPEGSVSTLKIQRTQQEDSAVYLCASSPYRAGGPRETQYFGPGTRLLVL.

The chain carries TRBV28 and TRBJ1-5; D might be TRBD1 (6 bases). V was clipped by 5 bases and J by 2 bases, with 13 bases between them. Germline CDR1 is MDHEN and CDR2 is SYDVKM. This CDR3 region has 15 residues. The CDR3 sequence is CASSGGGAGNQPQHF. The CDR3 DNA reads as TGTGCCAGCAGTGGAGGGGGGGCGGGCAATCAGCCCCAGCATTTT.

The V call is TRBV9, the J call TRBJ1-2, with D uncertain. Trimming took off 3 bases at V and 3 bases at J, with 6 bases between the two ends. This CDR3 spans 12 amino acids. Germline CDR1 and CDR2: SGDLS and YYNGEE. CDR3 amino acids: CASSEDYYGYTF. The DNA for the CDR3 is TGTGCCAGCAGCGAGGACTACTATGGCTACACCTTC. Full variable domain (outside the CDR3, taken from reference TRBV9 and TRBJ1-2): DSGVTQTPKHLITATGQRVTLRCSPRSGDLSVYWYQQSLDQGLQFLIQYYNGEERAKGNILERFSAQQFPDLHSELNLSSLELGDSALYFCASSEDYYGYTFGSGTRLTVV.

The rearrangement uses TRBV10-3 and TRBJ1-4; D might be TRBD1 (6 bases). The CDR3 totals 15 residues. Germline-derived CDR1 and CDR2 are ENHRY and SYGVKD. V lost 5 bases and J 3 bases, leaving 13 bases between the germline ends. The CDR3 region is CAISSQGGANEKLFF. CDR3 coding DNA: TGTGCCATCAGTTCGCAAGGGGGGGCTAATGAAAAACTGTTTTTT.

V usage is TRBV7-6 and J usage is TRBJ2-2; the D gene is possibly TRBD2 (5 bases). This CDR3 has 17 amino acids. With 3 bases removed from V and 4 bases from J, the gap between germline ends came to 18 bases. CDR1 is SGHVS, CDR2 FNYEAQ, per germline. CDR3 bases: TGTGCCAGCAGCTTTTTTACCGGGGTCTCGGGCACCGGGGAGCTGTTTTTT. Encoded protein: CASSFFTGVSGTGELFF.